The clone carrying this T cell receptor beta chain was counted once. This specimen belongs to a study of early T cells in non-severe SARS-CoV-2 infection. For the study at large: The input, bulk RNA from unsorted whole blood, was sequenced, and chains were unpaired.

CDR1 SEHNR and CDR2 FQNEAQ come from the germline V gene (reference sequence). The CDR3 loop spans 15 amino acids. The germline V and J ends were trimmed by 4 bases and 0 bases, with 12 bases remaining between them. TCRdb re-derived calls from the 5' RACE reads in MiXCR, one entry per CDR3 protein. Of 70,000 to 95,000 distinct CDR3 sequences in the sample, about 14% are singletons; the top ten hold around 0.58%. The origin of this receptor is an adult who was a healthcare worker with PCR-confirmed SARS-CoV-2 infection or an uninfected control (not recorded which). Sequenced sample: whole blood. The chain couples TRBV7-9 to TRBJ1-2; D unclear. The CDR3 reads CASSSNGLANYGYTF. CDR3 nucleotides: TGTGCCAGCAGCTCCAATGGGTTAGCTAACTATGGCTACACCTTC.